This TCR beta chain was sequenced in a study of cytomegalovirus exposure and HLA in healthy donors. Study-level results: Accurate prediction of most subjects' HLA-A and HLA-B alleles from TCR beta sequences was reported.

V was pared by 8 bases and J by 5 bases, with 6 bases of the junction left unmatched. Germline assignment: CDR1 LNHDA and CDR2 SQIVND (reference sequence). This CDR3 is 13 amino acids long. In the PCR, 60 Vbeta and 13 Jbeta primers were used. Only in-frame clones appear in the TCRdb table, and some are missing; sequencing was by immunoSEQ multiplex PCR. The table lists 150,000 or so clones, approximately 72% of them singletons. For this clone: Its antigen remains unidentified.

The sequenced sample consisted of PBMCs. This receptor was obtained from a female donor in good health and CMV-seronegative. This sequence joins TRBV19 and TRBJ1-5; 7 nucleotides agree with TRBD1. CDR3 sequence reads: CASGDRNYQPQHF. The CDR3 DNA follows: TGTGCCAGTGGGGACAGAAATTATCAGCCCCAGCATTTT.